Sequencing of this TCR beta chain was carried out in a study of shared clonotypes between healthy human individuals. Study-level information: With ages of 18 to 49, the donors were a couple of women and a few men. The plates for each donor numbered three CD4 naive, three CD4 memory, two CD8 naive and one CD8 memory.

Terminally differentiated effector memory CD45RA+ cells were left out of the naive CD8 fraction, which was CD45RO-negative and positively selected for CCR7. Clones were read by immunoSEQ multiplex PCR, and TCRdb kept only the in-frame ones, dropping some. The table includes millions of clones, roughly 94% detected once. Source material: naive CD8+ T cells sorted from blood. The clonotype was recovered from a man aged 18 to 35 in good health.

Written as DNA, the CDR3 is TGTGCCAGCAGTCGTCAGTGGGAGGGCACCGGGGAGCTGTTTTTT. Translating it yields CASSRQWEGTGELFF. V and J are TRBV25-1 and TRBJ2-2, with 7 bases that match TRBD2. Germline CDR1 reads MGHDK; CDR2 reads SYGVNS. Trimming at V came to 5 bases and at J to 4 bases, leaving 7 bases not matched to a gene. CDR3 size: 15 residues. The full variable domain, completed using reference TRBV25-1 and TRBJ2-2, is EADIYQTPRYLVIGTGKKITLECSQTMGHDKMYWYQQDPGMELHLIHYSYGVNSTEKGDLSSESTVSRIRTEHFPLTLESARPSHTSQYLCASSRQWEGTGELFFGEGSRLTVL.